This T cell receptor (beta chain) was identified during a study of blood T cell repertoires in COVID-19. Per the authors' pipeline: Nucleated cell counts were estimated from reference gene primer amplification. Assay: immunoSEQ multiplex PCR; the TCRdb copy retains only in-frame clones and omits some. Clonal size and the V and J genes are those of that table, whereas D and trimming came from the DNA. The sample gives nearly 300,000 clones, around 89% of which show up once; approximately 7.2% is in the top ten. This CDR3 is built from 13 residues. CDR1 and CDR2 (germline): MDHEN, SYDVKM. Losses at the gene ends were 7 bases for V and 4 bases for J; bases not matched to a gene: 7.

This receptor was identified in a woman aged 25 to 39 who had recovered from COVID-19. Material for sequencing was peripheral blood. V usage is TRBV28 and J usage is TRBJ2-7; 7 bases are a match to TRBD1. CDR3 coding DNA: TGTGCCAGCACAACAGGGGCGAGGTACGAGCAGTACTTC. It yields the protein CASTTGARYEQYF.